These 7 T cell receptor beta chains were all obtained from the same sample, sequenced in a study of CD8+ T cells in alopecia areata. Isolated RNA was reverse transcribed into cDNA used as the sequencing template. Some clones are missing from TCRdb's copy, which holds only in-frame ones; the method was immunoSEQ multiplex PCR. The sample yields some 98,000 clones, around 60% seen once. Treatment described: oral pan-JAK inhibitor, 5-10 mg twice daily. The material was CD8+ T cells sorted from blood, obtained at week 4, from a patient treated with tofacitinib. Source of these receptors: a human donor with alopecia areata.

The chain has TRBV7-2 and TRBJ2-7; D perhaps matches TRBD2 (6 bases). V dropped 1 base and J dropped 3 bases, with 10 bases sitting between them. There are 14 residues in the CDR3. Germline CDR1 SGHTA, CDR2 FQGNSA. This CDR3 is CASSLGGVGYEQYF. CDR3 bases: TGTGCCAGCAGCTTAGGCGGGGTAGGCTACGAGCAGTACTTC.

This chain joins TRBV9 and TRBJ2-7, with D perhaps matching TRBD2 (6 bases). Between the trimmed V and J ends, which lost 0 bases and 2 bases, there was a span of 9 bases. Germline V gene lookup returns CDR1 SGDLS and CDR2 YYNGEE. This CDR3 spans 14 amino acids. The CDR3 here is CASSVGWGAYEQYF. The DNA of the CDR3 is TGTGCCAGCAGCGTAGGATGGGGGGCCTACGAGCAGTACTTC.

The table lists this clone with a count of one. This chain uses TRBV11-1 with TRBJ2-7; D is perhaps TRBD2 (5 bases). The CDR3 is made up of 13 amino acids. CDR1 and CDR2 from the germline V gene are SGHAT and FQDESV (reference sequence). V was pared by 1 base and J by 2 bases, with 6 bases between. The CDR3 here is CASSLGGTYEQYF. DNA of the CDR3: TGTGCCAGCAGCTTAGGAGGGACCTACGAGCAGTACTTC.

The CDR3 sequence is CASSSRGLAGGDEQFF. The DNA for the CDR3 is TGTGCCAGCAGTTCACGCGGACTAGCGGGAGGGGATGAGCAGTTCTTC. The rearrangement links TRBV28 to TRBJ2-1, with 15 bases fitting TRBD2. Germline V gene lookup returns CDR1 MDHEN and CDR2 SYDVKM. The CDR3 contains 16 residues. V lost 4 bases and J lost 8; bases outside the gene matches: 6.

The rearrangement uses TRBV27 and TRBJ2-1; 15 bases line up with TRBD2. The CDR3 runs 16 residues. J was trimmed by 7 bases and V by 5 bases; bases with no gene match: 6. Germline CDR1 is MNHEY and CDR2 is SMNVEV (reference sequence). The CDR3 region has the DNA TGTGCCAGCAGTGCATCGGGACTAGCGGGAGGAAATGAGCAGTTCTTC. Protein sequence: CASSASGLAGGNEQFF.

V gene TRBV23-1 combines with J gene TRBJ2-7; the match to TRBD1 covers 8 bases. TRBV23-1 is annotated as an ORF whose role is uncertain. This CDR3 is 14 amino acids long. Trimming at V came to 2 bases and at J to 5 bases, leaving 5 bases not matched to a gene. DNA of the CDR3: TGCGCCAGCAGTCAACAGGGGGCCTGCAACGAGCAGTACTTC. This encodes CASSQQGACNEQYF.

CDR3 region: CASSGIYTEAFF. The CDR3, as DNA: TGTGCCAGCAGTGGGATCTACACTGAAGCTTTCTTT. This sequence joins TRBV27 and TRBJ1-1; D unclear. Germline V gene sequence: CDR1 MNHEY, CDR2 SMNVEV (reference sequence). This CDR3 comprises 12 residues. Trimming stripped 5 bases from V and 3 bases from J, with 7 bases between.